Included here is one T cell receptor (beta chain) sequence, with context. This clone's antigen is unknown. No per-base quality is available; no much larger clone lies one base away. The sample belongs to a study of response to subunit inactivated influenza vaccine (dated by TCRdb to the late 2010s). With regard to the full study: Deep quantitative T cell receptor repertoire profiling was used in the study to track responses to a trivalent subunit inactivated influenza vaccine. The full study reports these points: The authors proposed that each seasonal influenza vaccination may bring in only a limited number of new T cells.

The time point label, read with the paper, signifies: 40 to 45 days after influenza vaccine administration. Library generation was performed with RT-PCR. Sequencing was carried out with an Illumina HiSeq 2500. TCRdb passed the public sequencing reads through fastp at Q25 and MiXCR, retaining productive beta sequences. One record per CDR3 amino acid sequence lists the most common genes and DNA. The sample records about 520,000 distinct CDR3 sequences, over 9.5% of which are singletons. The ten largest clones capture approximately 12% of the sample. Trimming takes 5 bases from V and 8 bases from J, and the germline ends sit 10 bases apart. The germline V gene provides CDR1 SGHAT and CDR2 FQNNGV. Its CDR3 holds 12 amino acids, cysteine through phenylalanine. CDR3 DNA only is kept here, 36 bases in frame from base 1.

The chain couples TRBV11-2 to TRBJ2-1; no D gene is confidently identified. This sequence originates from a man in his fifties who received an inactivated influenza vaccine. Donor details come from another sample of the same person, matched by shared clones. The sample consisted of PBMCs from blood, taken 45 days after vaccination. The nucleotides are TGTGCCAGCAGCCGCGACGGCTATGAGCAGTTCTTC. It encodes CASSRDGYEQFF.